Shown below are 12 T cell receptor beta chains from a single sample sequenced in a study of vaccination and CD4 T cells after COVID-19. Cultured CD4+ T cell DNA underwent sequencing with the Oncomine TCR Beta short-read assay. TCRdb redid the calling of the PCR reads with MiXCR, one entry per CDR3 protein. The top ten clones hold 12% of a sample with more than 12,000 distinct CDR3 sequences, roughly 22% of them seen once. Their specific antigens are unknown. The treatment is: approximately 11-day PBMC culture with coronavirus spike peptide pools or control peptides (ViraFEST assay). This specimen consisted of CD4+ T cells from blood, cultured in vitro, obtained before SARS-CoV-2 vaccination. The receptors were sampled from a human donor who received a COVID-19 vaccine.

The chain carries TRBV12-3 or TRBV12-4 and TRBJ1-4; 7 bases line up with TRBD1. The J segment lost 3 bases and the V segment lost 5 bases, leaving 9 bases of the junction unmatched. CDR3 size: 16 residues. CDR3 sequence (DNA): TGTGCCAGCAGTGCGACCGCCGGGACAGCTAATGAAAAACTGTTTTTT. Protein sequence: CASSATAGTANEKLFF.

A single count supports this clonotype. This chain joins TRBV5-1 and TRBJ2-5; 8 bases match TRBD2. V was clipped by 6 bases and J by 4 bases; unmatched bases: 14. The CDR3 is 16 residues long. Germline CDR1 is SGHRS and CDR2 is YFSETQ. DNA of the CDR3: TGCGCCAGCATTTTGCGGCGGGGGGTCAAACTAGAGACCCAGTACTTC. Translating it yields CASILRRGVKLETQYF.

The sample holds one count of this clonotype. This chain uses TRBV9 with TRBJ1-1; a weak D match, TRBD1 (5 bases). V was pared by 4 bases and J by 4 bases, with 20 bases between. CDR3 length equals 16 residues. The V gene's germline CDR1 is SGDLS and CDR2 YYNGEE. CDR3 residues: CASSPRRGAGSTEAFF. For the CDR3, the DNA is TGTGCCAGCAGCCCACGTAGAGGGGCAGGGAGCACTGAAGCTTTCTTT.

This clonotype was counted only a few times. This chain links TRBV9 with TRBJ2-3, with 7 bases that match TRBD1. Germline trimming cut 1 base from V and 3 bases from J; bases unmatched to any gene: 14. The length of the CDR3 is 18 residues. The germline V gene has CDR1 SGDLS and CDR2 YYNGEE. CDR3 nucleotide sequence: TGTGCCAGCAGCGTAAGGCCTCAACAGGGGTTTCGGACAGATACGCAGTATTTT. Its protein product is CASSVRPQQGFRTDTQYF. Combining the CDR3 with reference TRBV9 and TRBJ2-3 gives the whole variable domain DSGVTQTPKHLITATGQRVTLRCSPRSGDLSVYWYQQSLDQGLQFLIQYYNGEERAKGNILERFSAQQFPDLHSELNLSSLELGDSALYFCASSVRPQQGFRTDTQYFGPGTRLTVL.

V usage is TRBV6-1 and J usage is TRBJ1-6; D perhaps matches TRBD1 (5 bases). CDR1 MNHNS and CDR2 SASEGT come from the germline V gene. The CDR3 loop spans 15 amino acids. V was clipped by 6 bases and J by 7 bases, with 16 bases between them. CDR3 in amino acids: CASSRMGVRNSPLHF. The CDR3 DNA reads TGTGCCAGCAGCCGAATGGGGGTCAGGAATTCACCCCTCCACTTT.

This clonotype was counted a few times. The chain is built from TRBV20-1 and TRBJ2-7, with 7 bases matching TRBD1. Germline CDR1 DFQATT, CDR2 SNEGSKA (reference sequence). V lost 6 bases, J lost 1 base, and 12 bases stayed unmatched. This CDR3 has 15 residues. CDR3 residues: CSARKPGQPSYEQYF. The DNA for the CDR3 is TGCAGTGCGCGCAAGCCGGGACAGCCGTCCTACGAGCAGTACTTC.

This clonotype is medium-sized. J is TRBJ2-3 and V is TRBV19, with unresolved D. The CDR3 has 12 residues. V shed 1 base and J shed 5 bases, with 4 bases lying between them. Germline V gives CDR1 LNHDA, CDR2 SQIVND (reference sequence). For the CDR3, the DNA is TGTGCCAGTAGTATAGGTGGAGATACGCAGTATTTT. As protein: CASSIGGDTQYF.

This clonotype was found a few times. The CDR3 DNA reads as TGTGCTAGTGGTTCAGATTCTAGCACAGATACGCAGTATTTT. Amino acid sequence: CASGSDSSTDTQYF. V is TRBV12-5 and J is TRBJ2-3; D remains ambiguous. The CDR3 covers 14 residues. V was shortened by 4 bases and J by 0 bases, with 8 bases between the two germline ends. The germline V gene has CDR1 LGHNT and CDR2 FRNRAP.

The chain recombines TRBV30 with TRBJ1-1; 12 bases map to TRBD1. The ends lost 4 bases at V and 11 bases at J; junction bases unmatched: 20. The CDR3 length is 17 residues. Looked up from germline, CDR1 is GTSNPN and CDR2 is SVGIG (reference sequence). CDR3 nucleotide sequence: TGTGCCTGGACGCCCGGGACAGGGGGCGCGATGAAGCTTTCGGCTTTCTTT. Translation gives CAWTPGTGGAMKLSAFF.

There are a few counts of this clonotype. This rearrangement joins TRBV24-1 to TRBJ2-2; 8 bases align to TRBD1. Unmatched junction bases numbered 11, after V lost 7 bases and J lost 5 bases. The CDR3 runs to 16 residues. Germline V gene data show CDR1 as KGHDR and CDR2 as SFDVKD. The CDR3: CATSSARQGATGELFF. CDR3 bases: TGTGCCACCAGCTCGGCCCGGCAGGGGGCAACCGGGGAGCTGTTTTTT.

The rearrangement joins TRBV7-8 to TRBJ2-1; TRBD1 matches at 10 bases. V lost 5 bases, J lost 1 base, and 5 bases stayed unmatched. Germline CDR1 reads SGHVS; CDR2 reads FQNEAQ. The CDR3 contains 16 residues. CDR3 DNA sequence: TGTGCCAGCAGCCCATCGGACAGGGGGTCCTACAATGAGCAGTTCTTC. Its protein is CASSPSDRGSYNEQFF.

This clonotype was counted a few times. V is TRBV2 and J is TRBJ1-6, with D unresolved. The CDR3 spans 13 residues. Germline CDR1 and CDR2: SNHLY and FYNNEI. V shed 8 bases and J shed 7 bases, with 12 bases lying between them. The CDR3 protein is CASEADRNSPLHF. The CDR3 DNA is TGTGCCAGCGAGGCCGACCGCAATTCACCCCTCCACTTT.